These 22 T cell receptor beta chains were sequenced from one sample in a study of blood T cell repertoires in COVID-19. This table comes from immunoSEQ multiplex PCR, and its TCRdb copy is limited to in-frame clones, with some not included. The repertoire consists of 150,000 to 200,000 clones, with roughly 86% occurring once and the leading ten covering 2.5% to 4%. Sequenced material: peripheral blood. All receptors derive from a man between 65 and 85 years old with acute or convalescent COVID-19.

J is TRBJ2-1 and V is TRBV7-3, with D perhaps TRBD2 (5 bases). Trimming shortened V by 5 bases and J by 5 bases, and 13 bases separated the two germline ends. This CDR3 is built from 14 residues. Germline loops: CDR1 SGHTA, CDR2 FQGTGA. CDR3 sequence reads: CASSISATNNEQFF. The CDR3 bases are TGTGCCAGCAGCATTAGCGCGACCAACAATGAGCAGTTCTTC.

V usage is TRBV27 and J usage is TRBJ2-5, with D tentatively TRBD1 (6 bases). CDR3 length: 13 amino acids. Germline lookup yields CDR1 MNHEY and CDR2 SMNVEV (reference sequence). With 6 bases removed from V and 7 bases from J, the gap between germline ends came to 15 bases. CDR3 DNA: TGTGCCAGCAGCTTTACAGGGCTAGGGACCCAGTACTTC. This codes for CASSFTGLGTQYF.

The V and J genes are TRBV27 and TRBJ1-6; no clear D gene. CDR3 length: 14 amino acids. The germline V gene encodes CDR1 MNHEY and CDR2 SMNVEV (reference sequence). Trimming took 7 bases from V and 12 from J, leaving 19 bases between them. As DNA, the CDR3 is TGTGCCAGCAACTCCGCCGGGAAAGAAGAACCCCTCCACTTT. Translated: CASNSAGKEEPLHF.

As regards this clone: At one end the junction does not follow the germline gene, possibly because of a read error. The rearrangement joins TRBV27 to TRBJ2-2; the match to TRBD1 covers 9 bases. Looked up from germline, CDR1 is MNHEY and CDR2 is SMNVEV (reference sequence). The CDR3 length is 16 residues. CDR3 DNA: TGTGCCAGCAGGAGACCGGGGGACAGGGTGGTCCGGGGAGCTGTTTTT. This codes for CASRRPGDRVVRGAVF.

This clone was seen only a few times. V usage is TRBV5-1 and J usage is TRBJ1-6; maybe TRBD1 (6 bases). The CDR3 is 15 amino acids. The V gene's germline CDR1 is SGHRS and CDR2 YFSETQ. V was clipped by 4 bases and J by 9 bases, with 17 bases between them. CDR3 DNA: TGCGCCAGCAGCCCGGACAGAGCTGAAGGTTCACCCCTCCACTTT. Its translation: CASSPDRAEGSPLHF.

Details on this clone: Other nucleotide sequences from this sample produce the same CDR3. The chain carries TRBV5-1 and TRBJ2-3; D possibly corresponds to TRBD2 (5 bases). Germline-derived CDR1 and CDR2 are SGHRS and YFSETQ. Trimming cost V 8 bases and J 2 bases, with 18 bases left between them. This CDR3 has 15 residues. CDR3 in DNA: TGCGCCAGTACCAACGGAGGTACGTACACAGATACGCAGTATTTT. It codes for CASTNGGTYTDTQYF.

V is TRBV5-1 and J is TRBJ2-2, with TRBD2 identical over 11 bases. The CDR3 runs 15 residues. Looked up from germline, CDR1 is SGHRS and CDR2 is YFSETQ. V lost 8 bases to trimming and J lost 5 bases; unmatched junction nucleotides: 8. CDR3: CASSLAGGLTGELFF. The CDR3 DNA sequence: TGCGCCAGTTCCCTAGCGGGAGGATTGACCGGGGAGCTGTTTTTT.

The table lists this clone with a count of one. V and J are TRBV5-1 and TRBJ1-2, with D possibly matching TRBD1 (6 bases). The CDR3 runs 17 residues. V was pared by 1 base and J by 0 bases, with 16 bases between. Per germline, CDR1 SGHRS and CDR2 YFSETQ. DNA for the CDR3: TGCGCCAGCAGCTTGAATACAGGGTGGGACGCTAACTATGGCTACACCTTC. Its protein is CASSLNTGWDANYGYTF.

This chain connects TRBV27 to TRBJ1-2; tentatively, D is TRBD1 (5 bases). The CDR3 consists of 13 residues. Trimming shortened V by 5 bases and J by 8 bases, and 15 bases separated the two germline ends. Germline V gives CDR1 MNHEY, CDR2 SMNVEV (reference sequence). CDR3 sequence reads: CASSPGGGIGYTF. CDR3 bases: TGTGCCAGCAGTCCCGGGGGAGGGATAGGCTACACCTTC.

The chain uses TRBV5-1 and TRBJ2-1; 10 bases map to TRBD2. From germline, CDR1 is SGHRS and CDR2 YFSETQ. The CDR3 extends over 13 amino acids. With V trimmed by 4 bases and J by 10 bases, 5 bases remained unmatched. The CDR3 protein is CASSPGTSVEQFF. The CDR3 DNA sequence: TGCGCCAGCAGCCCTGGGACTAGCGTCGAGCAGTTCTTC.

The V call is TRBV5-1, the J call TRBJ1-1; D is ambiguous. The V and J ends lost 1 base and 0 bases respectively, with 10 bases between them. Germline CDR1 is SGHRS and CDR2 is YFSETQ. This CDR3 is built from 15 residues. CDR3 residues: CASSLSPTMNTEAFF. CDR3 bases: TGCGCCAGCAGCTTGAGCCCCACTATGAACACTGAAGCTTTCTTT.

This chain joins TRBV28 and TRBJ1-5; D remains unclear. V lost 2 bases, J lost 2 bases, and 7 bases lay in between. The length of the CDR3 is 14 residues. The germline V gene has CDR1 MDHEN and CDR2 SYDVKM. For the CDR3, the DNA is TGTGCCAGCAGTTTAGACTACGGCAATCAGCCCCAGCATTTT. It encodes CASSLDYGNQPQHF.

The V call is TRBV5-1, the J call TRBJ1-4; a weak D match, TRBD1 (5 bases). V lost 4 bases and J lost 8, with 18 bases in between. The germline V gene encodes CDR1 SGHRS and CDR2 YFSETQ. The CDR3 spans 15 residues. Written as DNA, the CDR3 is TGCGCCAGCAGCCCAGAAGGGGTTCAATGGGAAAAACTGTTTTTT. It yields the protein CASSPEGVQWEKLFF. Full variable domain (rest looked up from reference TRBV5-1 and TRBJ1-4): KAGVTQTPRYLIKTRGQQVTLSCSPISGHRSVSWYQQTPGQGLQFLFEYFSETQRNKGNFPGRFSGRQFSNSRSEMNVSTLELGDSALYLCASSPEGVQWEKLFFGSGTQLSVL.

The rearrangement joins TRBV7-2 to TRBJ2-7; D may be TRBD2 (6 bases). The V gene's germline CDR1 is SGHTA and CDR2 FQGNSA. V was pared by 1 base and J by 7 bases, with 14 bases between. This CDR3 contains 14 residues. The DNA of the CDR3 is TGTGCCAGCAGCTTAGACGAGACTAGGAGTGAGCAGTACTTC. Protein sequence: CASSLDETRSEQYF.

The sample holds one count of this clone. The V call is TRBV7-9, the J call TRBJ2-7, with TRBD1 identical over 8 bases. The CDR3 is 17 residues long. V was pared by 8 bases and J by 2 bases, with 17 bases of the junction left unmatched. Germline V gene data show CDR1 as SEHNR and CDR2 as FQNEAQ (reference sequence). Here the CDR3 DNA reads TGTGCCAGCTCCCCCCCAGGGGGCGCCATCCTCCCCTACGAGCAGTACTTC. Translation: CASSPPGGAILPYEQYF.

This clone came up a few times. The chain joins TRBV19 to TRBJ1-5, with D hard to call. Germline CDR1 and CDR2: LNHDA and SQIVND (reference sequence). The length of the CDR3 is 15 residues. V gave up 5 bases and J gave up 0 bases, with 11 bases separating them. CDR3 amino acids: CASSPDWISNQPQHF. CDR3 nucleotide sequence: TGTGCCAGTAGTCCGGACTGGATTAGCAATCAGCCCCAGCATTTT.

CDR3 nucleotides: TGTGCCAGCAGCCCCCCGGGAACAAACATTCAGTACTTC. Amino acid sequence: CASSPPGTNIQYF. The rearrangement joins TRBV14 to TRBJ2-4; possible D gene TRBD2, 5 bases. CDR3 size: 13 residues. Trimming left V 4 bases short and J 6 bases short, with 10 bases between. CDR1 SGHDN and CDR2 FVKESK come from the germline V gene.

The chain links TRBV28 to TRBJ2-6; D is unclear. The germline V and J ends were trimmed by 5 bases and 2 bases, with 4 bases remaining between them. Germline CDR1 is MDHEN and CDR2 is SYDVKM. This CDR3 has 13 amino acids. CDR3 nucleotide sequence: TGTGCCAGCAGTAATACTGGGGCCAACGTCCTGACTTTC. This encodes CASSNTGANVLTF.

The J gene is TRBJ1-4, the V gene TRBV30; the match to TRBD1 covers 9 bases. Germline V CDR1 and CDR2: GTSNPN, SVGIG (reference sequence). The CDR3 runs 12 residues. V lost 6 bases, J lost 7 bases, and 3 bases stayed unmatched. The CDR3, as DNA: TGTGCCTGTGGACAGGGGACTGAAAAACTGTTTTTT. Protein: CACGQGTEKLFF.

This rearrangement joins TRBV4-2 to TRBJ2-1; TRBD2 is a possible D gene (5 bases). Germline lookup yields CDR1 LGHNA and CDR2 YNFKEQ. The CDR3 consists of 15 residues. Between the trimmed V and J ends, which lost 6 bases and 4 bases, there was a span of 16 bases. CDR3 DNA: TGTGCCAGCAGTCTGGACTCTTTTCGGTACAATGAGCAGTTCTTC. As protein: CASSLDSFRYNEQFF.

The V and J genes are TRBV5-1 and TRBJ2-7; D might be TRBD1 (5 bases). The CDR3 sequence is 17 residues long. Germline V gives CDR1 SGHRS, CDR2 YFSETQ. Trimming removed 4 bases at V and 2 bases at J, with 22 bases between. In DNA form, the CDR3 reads TGCGCCAGCAGCCTATTACCCCCCCAGGGAATCCCCTACGAGCAGTACTTC. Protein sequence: CASSLLPPQGIPYEQYF.

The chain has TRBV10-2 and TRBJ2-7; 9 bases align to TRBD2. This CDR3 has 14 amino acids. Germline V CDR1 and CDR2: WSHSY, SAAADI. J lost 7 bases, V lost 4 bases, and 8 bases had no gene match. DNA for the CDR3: TGCGCCAGCAGTGTCGCGGGAGGGCCTGGGGAGCAGTACTTC. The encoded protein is CASSVAGGPGEQYF.